This is a list of T cell receptor beta chains from one sample in a study of blood T cell repertoires in COVID-19. The repertoire was sequenced with immunoSEQ multiplex PCR; TCRdb's copy has only in-frame clones and lacks some. The sample holds over 55,000 clones, around 87% seen once. Material for sequencing was peripheral blood. Receptors were obtained from a woman at least 80 years old with COVID-19, enrolled during active disease. The CDR3 runs from the conserved cysteine through the conserved F or W. D genes are given only for firm matches. Rows may omit the clone size; those that give it use once, few, many or a size class.

j_call: TRBJ2-3
d_call: TRBD2
v_call: TRBV19
clone_size: -
cdr3_nt: TGTGCCAGTCGGACTAGCGGGGGGGCGACAGATACGCAGTATTTT
cdr3_aa: CASRTSGGATDTQYF

j_call: TRBJ1-1
d_call: -
v_call: TRBV29-1
clone_size: -
cdr3_nt: TGCAGCGCTGCGGGGGCTGAAGCTTTCTTT
cdr3_aa: CSAAGAEAFF

j_call: TRBJ1-2
d_call: -
v_call: TRBV29-1
clone_size: -
cdr3_nt: TGCAGCGTTGAGTTGGGGGCTAGGGGCTATGGCTACACCTTC
cdr3_aa: CSVELGARGYGYTF

j_call: TRBJ2-7
d_call: TRBD1
v_call: TRBV2
clone_size: -
cdr3_nt: TGTGCCAGCACTGGGCAGGGGGCTTACGAGCAGTACTTC
cdr3_aa: CASTGQGAYEQYF

j_call: TRBJ1-6
d_call: -
v_call: TRBV6-5
clone_size: -
cdr3_nt: TGTGCCAGCAGTTACTCAGGGGATAATTCACCCCTCCACTTT
cdr3_aa: CASSYSGDNSPLHF

j_call: TRBJ1-2
d_call: TRBD1
v_call: TRBV6-5
clone_size: -
cdr3_nt: TGTGCCAGCAGGAAACAGGGGGCCGGGTATGGCTACACCTTC
cdr3_aa: CASRKQGAGYGYTF

j_call: TRBJ1-2
d_call: -
v_call: TRBV7-2
clone_size: -
cdr3_nt: TGTGCCAGCAGCTTTGACTGGGGCGGAGGCTACACCTTC
cdr3_aa: CASSFDWGGGYTF

j_call: TRBJ2-2
d_call: -
v_call: TRBV4-1
clone_size: few
cdr3_nt: TGCGCCAGCAGCCAAGATCGGGTTACCGGGGGGCCCACCGGGGAGCTGTTTTTT
cdr3_aa: CASSQDRVTGGPTGELFF

j_call: TRBJ1-5
d_call: TRBD1
v_call: TRBV7-8
clone_size: once
cdr3_nt: TGTGCCAGCAGCGGACAGGGAACCACGAACCCGAATTCTCATCAGCCCCAGCATTTT
cdr3_aa: CASSGQGTTNPNSHQPQHF

j_call: TRBJ1-1
d_call: -
v_call: TRBV20-1
clone_size: -
cdr3_nt: TGCAGTGCTAGTTTAGGGGGAAGGACTGAAGCTTTCTTT
cdr3_aa: CSASLGGRTEAFF